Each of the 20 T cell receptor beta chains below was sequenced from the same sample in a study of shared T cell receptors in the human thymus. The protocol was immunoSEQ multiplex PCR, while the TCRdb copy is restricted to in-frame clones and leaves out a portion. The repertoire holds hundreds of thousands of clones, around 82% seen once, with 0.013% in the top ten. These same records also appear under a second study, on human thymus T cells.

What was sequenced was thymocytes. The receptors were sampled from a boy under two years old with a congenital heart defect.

For the CDR3, the DNA is TGTGCCAGCAGTCCTACCCCGACTAGCGGTCCCCGGCGCTACAATGAGCAGTTCTTC. It encodes CASSPTPTSGPRRYNEQFF. The V call is TRBV9, the J call TRBJ2-1, with 9 bases fitting TRBD2. In germline, CDR1 is SGDLS, CDR2 YYNGEE. The CDR3 contains 19 residues. The ends lost 5 bases at V and 3 bases at J; junction bases unmatched: 18.

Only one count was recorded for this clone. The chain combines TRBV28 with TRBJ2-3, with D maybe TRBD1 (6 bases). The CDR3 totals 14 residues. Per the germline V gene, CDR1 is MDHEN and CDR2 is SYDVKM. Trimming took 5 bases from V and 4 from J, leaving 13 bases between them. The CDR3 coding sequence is TGTGCCAGCAGTCCCCGACAGGATCCAGATACGCAGTATTTT. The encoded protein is CASSPRQDPDTQYF.

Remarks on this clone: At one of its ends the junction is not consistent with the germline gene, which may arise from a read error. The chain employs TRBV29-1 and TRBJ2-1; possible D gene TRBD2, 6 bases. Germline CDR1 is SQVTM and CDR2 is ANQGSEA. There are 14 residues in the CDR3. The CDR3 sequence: CSVGDGGLYNEQLF. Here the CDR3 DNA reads TGCAGCGTTGGGGATGGGGGACTGTACAATGAGCAGCTCTTC.

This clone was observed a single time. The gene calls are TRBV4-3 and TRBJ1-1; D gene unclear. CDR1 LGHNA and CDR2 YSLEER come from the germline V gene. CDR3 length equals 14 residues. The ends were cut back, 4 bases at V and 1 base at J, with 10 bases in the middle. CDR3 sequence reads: CASSPSLGNTEAFF. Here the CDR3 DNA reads TGCGCCAGCAGCCCGTCCCTAGGGAACACTGAAGCTTTCTTT.

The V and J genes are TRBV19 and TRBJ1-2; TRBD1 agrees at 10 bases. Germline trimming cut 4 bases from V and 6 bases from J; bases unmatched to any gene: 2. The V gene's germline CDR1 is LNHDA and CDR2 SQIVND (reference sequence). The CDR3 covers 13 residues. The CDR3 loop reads CASSTDRGDGYTF. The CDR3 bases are TGTGCCAGTAGTACGGACAGGGGGGATGGCTACACCTTC. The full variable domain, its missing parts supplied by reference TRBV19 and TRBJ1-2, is DGGITQSPKYLFRKEGQNVTLSCEQNLNHDAMYWYRQDPGQGLRLIYYSQIVNDFQKGDIAEGYSVSREKKESFPLTVTSAQKNPTAFYLCASSTDRGDGYTFGSGTRLTVV.

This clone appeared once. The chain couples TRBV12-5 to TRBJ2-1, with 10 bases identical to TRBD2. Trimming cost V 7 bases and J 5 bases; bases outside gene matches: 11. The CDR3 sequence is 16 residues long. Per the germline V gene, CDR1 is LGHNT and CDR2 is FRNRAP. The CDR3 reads CASAVGGLAGDNEQFF. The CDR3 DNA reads TGTGCTAGTGCCGTGGGGGGGCTAGCGGGGGACAATGAGCAGTTCTTC.

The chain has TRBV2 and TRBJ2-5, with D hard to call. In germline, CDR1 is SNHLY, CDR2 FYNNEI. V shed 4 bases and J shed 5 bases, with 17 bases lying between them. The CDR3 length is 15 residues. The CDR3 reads CASSVNSYPRETQYF. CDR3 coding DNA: TGTGCCAGCAGTGTGAACAGCTATCCACGGGAGACCCAGTACTTC.

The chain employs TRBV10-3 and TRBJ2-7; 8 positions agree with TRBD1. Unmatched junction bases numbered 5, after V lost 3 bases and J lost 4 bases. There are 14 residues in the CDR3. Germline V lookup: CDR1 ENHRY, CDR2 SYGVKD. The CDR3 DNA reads TGTGCCATCAGTGAAGGACAGGGAGAGTACGAGCAGTACTTC. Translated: CAISEGQGEYEQYF.

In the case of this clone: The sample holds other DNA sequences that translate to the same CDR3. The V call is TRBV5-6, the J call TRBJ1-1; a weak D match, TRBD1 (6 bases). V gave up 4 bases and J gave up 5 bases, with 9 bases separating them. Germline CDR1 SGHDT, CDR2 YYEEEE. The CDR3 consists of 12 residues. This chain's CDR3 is CASSARGTEAFF. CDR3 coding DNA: TGTGCCAGCAGCGCTAGGGGGACTGAAGCTTTCTTT.

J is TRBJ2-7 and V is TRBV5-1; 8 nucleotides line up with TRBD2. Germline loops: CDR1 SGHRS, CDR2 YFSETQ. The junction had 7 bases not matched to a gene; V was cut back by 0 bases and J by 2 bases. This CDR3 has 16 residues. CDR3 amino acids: CASSLAGREGAYEQYF. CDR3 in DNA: TGCGCCAGCAGCTTGGCCGGGAGGGAGGGGGCCTACGAGCAGTACTTC.

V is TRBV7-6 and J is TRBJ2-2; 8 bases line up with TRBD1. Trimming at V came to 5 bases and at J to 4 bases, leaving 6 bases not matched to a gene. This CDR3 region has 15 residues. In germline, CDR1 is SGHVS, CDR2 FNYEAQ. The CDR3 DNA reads TGTGCCAGCAGCCCCGACAGGGGCCGCACCGGGGAGCTGTTTTTT. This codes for CASSPDRGRTGELFF. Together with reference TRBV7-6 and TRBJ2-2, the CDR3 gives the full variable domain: GAGVSQSPRYKVTKRGQDVALRCDPISGHVSLYWYRQALGQGPEFLTYFNYEAQQDKSGLPNDRFSAERPEGSISTLTIQRTEQRDSAMYRCASSPDRGRTGELFFGEGSRLTVL.

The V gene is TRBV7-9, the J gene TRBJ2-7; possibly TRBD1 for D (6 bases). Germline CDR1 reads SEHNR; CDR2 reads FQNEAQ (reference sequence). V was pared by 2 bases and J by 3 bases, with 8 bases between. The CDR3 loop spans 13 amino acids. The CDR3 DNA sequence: TGTGCCAGCAGCTTAAACAGGGACTACGAGCAGTACTTC. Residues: CASSLNRDYEQYF.

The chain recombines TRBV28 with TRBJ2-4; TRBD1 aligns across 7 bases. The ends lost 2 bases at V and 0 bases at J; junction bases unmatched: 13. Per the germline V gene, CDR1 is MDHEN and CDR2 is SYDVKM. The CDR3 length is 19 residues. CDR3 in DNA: TGTGCCAGCAGTTTAAACGGGCAGGGGGAACTGCTAGCCAAAAACATTCAGTACTTC. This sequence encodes CASSLNGQGELLAKNIQYF.

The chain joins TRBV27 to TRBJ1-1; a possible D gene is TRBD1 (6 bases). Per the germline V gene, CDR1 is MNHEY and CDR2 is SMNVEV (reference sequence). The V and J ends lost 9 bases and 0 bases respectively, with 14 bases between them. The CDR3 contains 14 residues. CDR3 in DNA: TGTGCCAGGCTGGGGACACCCATGAACACTGAAGCTTTCTTT. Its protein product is CARLGTPMNTEAFF.

CDR3 sequence reads: CASSQVPPGQFDSYGNTIYF. As DNA, the CDR3 is TGTGCCAGCAGCCAAGTACCCCCGGGACAATTTGACTCGTATGGAAACACCATATATTTT. The V and J genes are TRBV4-2 and TRBJ1-3, with D perhaps TRBD1 (6 bases). The V end lost 1 base, the J end lost 3 bases, and 25 bases lay between the germline ends. CDR1 is LGHNA and CDR2 is YNFKEQ in the germline V gene. CDR3 length equals 20 residues.

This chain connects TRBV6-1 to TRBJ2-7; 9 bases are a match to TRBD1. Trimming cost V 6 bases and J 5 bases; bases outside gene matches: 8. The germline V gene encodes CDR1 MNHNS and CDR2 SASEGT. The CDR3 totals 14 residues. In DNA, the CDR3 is TGTGCCAGCAGCGCCGGGACAGGGACGGACGAGCAGTACTTC. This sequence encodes CASSAGTGTDEQYF.

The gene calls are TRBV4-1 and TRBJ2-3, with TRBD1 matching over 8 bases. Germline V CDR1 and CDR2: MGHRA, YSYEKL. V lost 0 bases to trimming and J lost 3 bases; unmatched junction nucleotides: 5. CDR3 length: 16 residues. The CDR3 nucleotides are TGCGCCAGCAGCCAAGATTGGACAGGGACGACAGATACGCAGTATTTT. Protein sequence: CASSQDWTGTTDTQYF.

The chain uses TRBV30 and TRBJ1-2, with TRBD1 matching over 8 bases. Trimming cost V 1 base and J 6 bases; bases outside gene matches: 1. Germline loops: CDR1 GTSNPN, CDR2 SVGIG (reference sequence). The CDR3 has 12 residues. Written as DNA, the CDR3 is TGTGCCTGGAGTGACAGGGGGGATGGCTACACCTTC. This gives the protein CAWSDRGDGYTF.

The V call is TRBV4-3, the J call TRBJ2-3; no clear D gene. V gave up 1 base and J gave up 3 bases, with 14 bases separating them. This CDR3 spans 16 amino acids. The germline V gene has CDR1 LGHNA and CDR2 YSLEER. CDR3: CASSQVGRIKTDTQYF. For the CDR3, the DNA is TGCGCCAGCAGCCAAGTCGGCAGGATAAAAACAGATACGCAGTATTTT.

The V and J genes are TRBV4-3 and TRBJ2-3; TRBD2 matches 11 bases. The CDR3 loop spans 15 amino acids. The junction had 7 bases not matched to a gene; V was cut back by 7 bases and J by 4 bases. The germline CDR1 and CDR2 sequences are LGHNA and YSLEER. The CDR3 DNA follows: TGCGCCAGCACCACTAGCGGGAGTGCCGCAGATACGCAGTATTTT. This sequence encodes CASTTSGSAADTQYF.